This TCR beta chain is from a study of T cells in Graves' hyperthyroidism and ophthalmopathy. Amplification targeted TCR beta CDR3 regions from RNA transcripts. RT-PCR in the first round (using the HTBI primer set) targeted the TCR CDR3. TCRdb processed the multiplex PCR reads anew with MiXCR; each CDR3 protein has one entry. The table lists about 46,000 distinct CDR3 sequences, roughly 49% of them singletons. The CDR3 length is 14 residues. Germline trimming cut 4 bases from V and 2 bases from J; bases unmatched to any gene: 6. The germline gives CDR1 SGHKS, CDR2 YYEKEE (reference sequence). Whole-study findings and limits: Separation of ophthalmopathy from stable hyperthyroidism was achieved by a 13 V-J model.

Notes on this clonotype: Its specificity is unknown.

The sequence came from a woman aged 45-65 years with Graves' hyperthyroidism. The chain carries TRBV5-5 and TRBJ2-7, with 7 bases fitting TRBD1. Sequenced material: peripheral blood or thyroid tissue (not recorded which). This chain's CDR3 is CASSTTTGPYEQYF. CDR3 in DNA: TGTGCCAGCAGCACCACGACAGGGCCCTACGAGCAGTACTTC.